This T cell receptor beta chain was sequenced during a study of blood T cell repertoires in COVID-19 (dated by TCRdb to the early 2020s). Concerning the study at large: The collaborator samples originated in the United States, Italy and Spain and spanned the acute and convalescent phases of COVID-19. A de-identified subject ID, COVID-19 status, age in years and sex were almost always included in the sample metadata. Samples were obtained from the ongoing ImmuneRACE study (first 160 participants) and from about 1,300 subjects provided by 6 global collaborators. The material from the prospective study consisted of cDNA or gDNA derived from T cells, B-cell-depleted T cells, or PBMCs. Where available, HLA class I and class II types were obtained from metadata supplied by the sample provider rather than from assay-based typing. A freely available public database, intended as a resource for researchers studying the immune response to SARS-CoV-2, is where the repertoires were released. Deeply sampled blood TCRbeta repertoires from subjects exposed to, actively infected with, or recovered from COVID-19 were included in the dataset.

General conclusions and limits of the study: The amount of clinical and demographic metadata varied by source and participant and was provided uncurated.

One collaborating source in Seattle enrolled patients while the patients were actively infected and followed the patients over time throughout the course of disease. The collaborating institutions used their own protocols to collect whole blood in K2EDTA tubes. For TCRbeta analysis, collaborators shipped samples in one of three forms: frozen whole blood, isolated PBMCs, or DNA extracted from either of those sample types. CDR1 and CDR2 are read off the germline V gene as WSHSY and SAAADI. The CDR3 goes from the cysteine to the phenylalanine over 12 residues. The sequence is cut down to CDR3 DNA, 36 bases in frame from base 1. The V end loses 8 bases and the J end loses 0 bases, and a stretch of 8 bases separates them. This clone was counted a single time. The target of this receptor is not known. One base away there is no much larger clone; base qualities are not given. The immunoSEQ Assay, a bias-controlled multiplex PCR, was used to amplify TCRbeta CDR3 regions from genomic DNA. In the authors' own workflow: Within the assay, amplification of reference gene primers was used to estimate how many nucleated cells each sample contained. To quantify the absolute abundance of each unique TCRbeta CDR3 rearrangement, sequence reads were collapsed and filtered. For each sample, productive Simpson clonality was calculated by taking the square root of Simpson's diversity index across productive rearrangements. TCRdb carries this immuneACCESS record with in-frame sequences only. Its versions omit some clonotypes, under half of them owing to an unresolved V gene in the studies checked, with the rest unexplained. From that table come the V and J calls and clone size; the DNA was used to work out D and trimming. For this sample the table gives 300,000 to 400,000 clones, of which under 90% were detected only once. The ten largest clones represent roughly 2.9% of the sample.

The rearranged segments are TRBV10-2 and TRBJ2-7; a tentative D match to TRBD1 spans 5 bases. This TCR derives from a woman aged 25 to 39 with COVID-19, enrolled during active disease. The sequencing sample was made of peripheral blood. The DNA is as follows: TGCGCCAGCGGGGCCTACTCCTACGAGCAGTACTTC. This yields the protein CASGAYSYEQYF.